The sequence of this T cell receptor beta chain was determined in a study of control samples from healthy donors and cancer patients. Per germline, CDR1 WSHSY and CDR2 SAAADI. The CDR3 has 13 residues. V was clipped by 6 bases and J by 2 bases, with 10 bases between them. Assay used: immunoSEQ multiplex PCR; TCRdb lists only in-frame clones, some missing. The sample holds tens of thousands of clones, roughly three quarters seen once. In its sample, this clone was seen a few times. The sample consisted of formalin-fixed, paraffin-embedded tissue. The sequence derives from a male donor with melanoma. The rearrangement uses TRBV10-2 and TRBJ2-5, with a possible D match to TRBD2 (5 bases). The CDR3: CASRAAWQETQYF. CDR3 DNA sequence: TGCGCCAGCAGAGCGGCTTGGCAAGAGACCCAGTACTTC.